What follows are 15 T cell receptor beta chains derived from one specimen sequenced in a study of graft-versus-host responses after intestinal transplantation. Investigators plated 200,000 CFSE-labeled responder cells together with 200,000 irradiated stimulator cells labeled with violet dye. Assay used: immunoSEQ multiplex PCR; TCRdb lists only in-frame clones, some missing. The repertoire has several thousand clones, roughly 30% of them found once; the top ten carry more than 2%. The sample in question was alloreactive CD8+ T cells from a mixed lymphocyte reaction culture, obtained before intestinal transplant. The subset is: CFSE-low proliferating T cells sorted from roughly six-day pre-transplant mixed lymphocyte reaction (GvH or HvG direction). The receptor set was obtained from a human patient who received an intestinal transplant.

The chain recombines TRBV6-6 with TRBJ2-7; D remains unclear. Per the germline V gene, CDR1 is MNHNY and CDR2 is SVGAGI (reference sequence). The CDR3 runs 14 residues. V lost 0 bases to trimming and J lost 6 bases, with 12 bases between them. The CDR3 nucleotides are TGTGCCAGCAGTTACTCGAGCCTCTCCCCCGAGCAGTACTTC. Translated, it gives CASSYSSLSPEQYF.

This chain links TRBV6-5 with TRBJ2-7; 9 bases are a match to TRBD2. The length of the CDR3 is 14 residues. In germline, CDR1 is MNHEY, CDR2 SVGAGI. Trimming cost V 4 bases and J 2 bases; bases outside gene matches: 3. CDR3 in amino acids: CASSLAGVTYEQYF. CDR3 DNA sequence: TGTGCCAGCAGTTTAGCGGGAGTAACCTACGAGCAGTACTTC.

The rearrangement uses TRBV2 and TRBJ2-1, with D possibly TRBD1 on 6 matching bases. Germline V CDR1 and CDR2: SNHLY, FYNNEI. V was shortened by 9 bases and J by 5 bases, with 11 bases between the two germline ends. There are 12 residues in the CDR3. CDR3 DNA: TGTGCCAGTAAGACAGGCAACAATGAGCAGTTCTTC. Amino acids: CASKTGNNEQFF.

Only a few counts were recorded for this clone. This rearrangement joins TRBV9 to TRBJ2-5; 8 positions agree with TRBD1. This CDR3 has 17 residues. Germline V lookup: CDR1 SGDLS, CDR2 YYNGEE. Trimming removed 0 bases from V and 2 bases from J; junction bases left unmatched: 9. The CDR3 DNA follows: TGTGCCAGCAGCGTAGATACAGGGGGAAGGGGTCAAGAGACCCAGTACTTC. Protein: CASSVDTGGRGQETQYF.

Relative to its sample, this clone is medium-sized. This chain joins TRBV9 and TRBJ2-1; 8 nucleotides agree with TRBD1. V dropped 4 bases and J dropped 3; count of bases not matched to a gene: 6. Germline V gene sequence: CDR1 SGDLS, CDR2 YYNGEE. There are 15 residues in the CDR3. For the CDR3, the DNA is TGTGCCAGCAGCTTAACCGGGACAGGCTACAATGAGCAGTTCTTC. Translation: CASSLTGTGYNEQFF.

This clone was detected only a few times. The chain carries TRBV29-1 and TRBJ2-1; perhaps TRBD2 as D (6 bases). CDR1 and CDR2 (germline): SQVTM, ANQGSEA. This CDR3 region has 13 residues. Trimming pared 7 bases from V and 3 bases from J, leaving 13 bases between. The CDR3, as DNA: TGCAGCGCGCGGGACGGGGGCTACAATGAGCAGTTCTTC. Protein product: CSARDGGYNEQFF.

Judged by abundance, this clone is medium-sized. The V and J genes are TRBV5-5 and TRBJ2-7, with TRBD2 as a possible D gene (7 bases). V lost 1 base to trimming and J lost 7 bases, with 24 bases between them. The CDR3 length is 17 residues. The V gene's germline CDR1 is SGHKS and CDR2 YYEKEE (reference sequence). CDR3: CASSLYGLGTIQGEQYF. CDR3 in DNA: TGTGCCAGCAGCTTGTATGGCTTGGGGACTATCCAGGGGGAGCAGTACTTC.

This clone is termed medium-sized. The gene calls are TRBV5-1 and TRBJ1-1, with a weak D call TRBD1 (6 bases). Germline CDR1 reads SGHRS; CDR2 reads YFSETQ. V dropped 4 bases and J dropped 4 bases, with 17 bases sitting between them. CDR3 length: 15 residues. CDR3 region: CASSPNTGSGTEAFF. CDR3 bases: TGCGCCAGCAGCCCAAATACAGGGTCTGGCACTGAAGCTTTCTTT. Based on the CDR3 plus reference TRBV5-1 and TRBJ1-1, the full variable domain is KAGVTQTPRYLIKTRGQQVTLSCSPISGHRSVSWYQQTPGQGLQFLFEYFSETQRNKGNFPGRFSGRQFSNSRSEMNVSTLELGDSALYLCASSPNTGSGTEAFFGQGTRLTVV.

This chain links TRBV7-8 with TRBJ2-2, with 15 bases matching TRBD2. V was pared by 6 bases and J by 2 bases, with 10 bases of the junction left unmatched. The V gene's germline CDR1 is SGHVS and CDR2 FQNEAQ. CDR3 length: 19 residues. The CDR3 DNA is TGTGCCAGCAGAAAGCCGGGACTAGCGGGAGGAGGAAACACCGGGGAGCTGTTTTTT. As protein: CASRKPGLAGGGNTGELFF.

The chain recombines TRBV6-5 with TRBJ1-1; the match to TRBD1 covers 7 bases. This CDR3 is built from 13 residues. With 9 bases clipped from V and 1 base from J, the junction kept 5 bases outside the gene matches. CDR1 is MNHEY, CDR2 SVGAGI, per germline. CDR3 amino acids: CASQQGPNTEAFF. DNA of the CDR3: TGTGCCAGTCAACAGGGGCCGAACACTGAAGCTTTCTTT.

This clone was counted only a few times. The CDR3 sequence: CASRHRGSAGNTIYF. CDR3 nucleotides: TGTGCCAGCAGGCACAGGGGATCAGCTGGAAACACCATATATTTT. The chain recombines TRBV11-3 with TRBJ1-3, with 7 bases aligning to TRBD1. Germline V lookup: CDR1 SGHNT, CDR2 YENEEA. V was clipped by 6 bases and J by 2 bases; unmatched bases: 7. The CDR3 length is 15 residues.

This chain uses TRBV4-2 with TRBJ2-5, with TRBD1 matching over 8 bases. Germline V gene sequence: CDR1 LGHNA, CDR2 YNFKEQ. The CDR3 length is 16 residues. V was pared by 1 base and J by 5 bases, with 9 bases of the junction left unmatched. CDR3 nucleotide sequence: TGTGCCAGCAGCCAAGTCATTTCCAGGGGGCGGGAGACCCAGTACTTC. The encoded protein is CASSQVISRGRETQYF.

This clone has more than one count but fewer than ten. V gene TRBV27 combines with J gene TRBJ2-7, with 11 bases identical to TRBD2. V gave up 6 bases and J gave up 7 bases; unmatched junction bases: 11. This CDR3 has 15 residues. CDR1 is MNHEY and CDR2 is SMNVEV in the germline V gene (reference sequence). The CDR3 bases are TGTGCCAGCAGCATAGGGCCTAGCGGGAGGAGGGAGCAGTACTTC. This codes for CASSIGPSGRREQYF.

This sequence joins TRBV28 and TRBJ2-7, with TRBD2 identical over 8 bases. J lost 3 bases, V lost 6 bases, and 19 bases had no gene match. This CDR3 contains 18 residues. The germline CDR1 and CDR2 sequences are MDHEN and SYDVKM. The CDR3 coding sequence is TGTGCCAGCAGCATACGGCTAGCGGGTCCCTTCTTGCTCTACGAGCAGTACTTC. The encoded protein is CASSIRLAGPFLLYEQYF.

This clone qualifies as medium-sized (0.01 to 0.1%). The chain links TRBV27 to TRBJ1-1; D perhaps matches TRBD1 (5 bases). Germline V gives CDR1 MNHEY, CDR2 SMNVEV (reference sequence). Trimming stripped 2 bases from V and 4 bases from J, with 8 bases between. The CDR3 has 13 residues. The CDR3 loop reads CASSLGGGTEAFF. CDR3 DNA sequence: TGTGCCAGCAGTTTAGGGGGGGGCACTGAAGCTTTCTTT.